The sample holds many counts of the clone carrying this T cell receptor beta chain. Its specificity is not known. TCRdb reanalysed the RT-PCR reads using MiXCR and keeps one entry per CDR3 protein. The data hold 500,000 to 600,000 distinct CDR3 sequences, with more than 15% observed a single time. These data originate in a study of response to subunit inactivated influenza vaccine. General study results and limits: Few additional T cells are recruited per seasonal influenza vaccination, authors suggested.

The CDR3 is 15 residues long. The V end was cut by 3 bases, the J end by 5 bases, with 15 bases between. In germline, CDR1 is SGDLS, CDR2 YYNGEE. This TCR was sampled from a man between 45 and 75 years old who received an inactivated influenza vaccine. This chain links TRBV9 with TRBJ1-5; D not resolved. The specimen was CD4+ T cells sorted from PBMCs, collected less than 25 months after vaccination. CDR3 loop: CASSEGGRRDQPQHF. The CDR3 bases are TGTGCCAGCAGCGAAGGTGGCAGAAGGGATCAGCCCCAGCATTTT. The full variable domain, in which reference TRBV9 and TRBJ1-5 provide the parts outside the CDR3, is DSGVTQTPKHLITATGQRVTLRCSPRSGDLSVYWYQQSLDQGLQFLIQYYNGEERAKGNILERFSAQQFPDLHSELNLSSLELGDSALYFCASSEGGRRDQPQHFGDGTRLSIL.